These 9 T cell receptor beta chains were sequenced from one sample in a study of cytomegalovirus exposure and HLA in healthy donors. PCR primers comprised 60 Vbeta and 13 Jbeta primers. Some clones are missing from TCRdb's copy, which holds only in-frame ones; the method was immunoSEQ multiplex PCR. This sample has 110,000 to 150,000 clones; 75% to 80% occur once, and the top ten carry about 1.8%. The material sequenced was PBMCs. The receptors were gathered from a woman in her 30s in good health and CMV-seronegative.

The chain is built from TRBV18 and TRBJ1-2; 10 bases map to TRBD1. After removal of 4 bases from V and 3 bases from J, the junction contained 8 bases not matched to a gene. Germline-derived CDR1 and CDR2 are KGHSH and LQKENI. This CDR3 is 16 amino acids long. CDR3 sequence: CASSQPGTGADYGYTF. CDR3 sequence (DNA): TGTGCCAGCTCACAACCCGGGACAGGGGCGGACTATGGCTACACCTTC.

J is TRBJ2-7 and V is TRBV19, with D possibly TRBD1 on 5 matching bases. The germline V gene has CDR1 LNHDA and CDR2 SQIVND (reference sequence). V lost 2 bases and J 2 bases, leaving 13 bases between the germline ends. The CDR3 has 15 amino acids. The CDR3: CASSIKGVPAYEQYF. The CDR3 DNA sequence: TGTGCCAGTAGTATAAAAGGGGTACCGGCCTACGAGCAGTACTTC.

The V gene is TRBV30, the J gene TRBJ2-3, with unresolved D. The germline gives CDR1 GTSNPN, CDR2 SVGIG (reference sequence). The CDR3 consists of 15 residues. Trimming took 4 bases from V and 8 from J, leaving 22 bases between them. The CDR3 sequence: CAWNPRSRPTLTQYF. For the CDR3, the DNA is TGTGCCTGGAATCCTCGGAGTCGACCCACTCTTACGCAGTATTTT.

This chain uses TRBV19 with TRBJ2-2; 11 nucleotides agree with TRBD2. This CDR3 region has 14 residues. Germline assignment: CDR1 LNHDA and CDR2 SQIVND (reference sequence). Trimming removed 4 bases from V and 14 bases from J; junction bases left unmatched: 9. The CDR3 nucleotides are TGTGCCAGTAGTACGGGACTAGCGGAAAACGTACTGTTTTTT. Protein: CASSTGLAENVLFF.

A single count supports this clone. At one of its ends the junction is not consistent with the germline gene, which may arise from a read error. CDR3 sequence (DNA): TGTGCCTGGAGTCGGACAGGGGATAATTCACCTCTCCACTTT. Its translation is CAWSRTGDNSPLHF. The rearrangement joins TRBV30 to TRBJ1-6; 9 bases agree with TRBD1. This CDR3 spans 14 amino acids. Looked up from germline, CDR1 is GTSNPN and CDR2 is SVGIG (reference sequence).

As concerns this clone: Other DNA variants within this sample encode the same CDR3. This chain uses TRBV6-1 with TRBJ2-3; 13 bases fit TRBD2. CDR3 length: 16 amino acids. V shed 0 bases, J shed 4 bases, and the junction held 1 base outside the gene matches. Germline V gene data show CDR1 as MNHNS and CDR2 as SASEGT. CDR3 sequence reads: CASSEALAGGPDTQYF. CDR3 nucleotide sequence: TGTGCCAGCAGTGAAGCACTAGCGGGGGGGCCAGATACGCAGTATTTT.

The rearrangement joins TRBV7-9 to TRBJ1-2; D is uncertain. Germline V CDR1 and CDR2: SEHNR, FQNEAQ (reference sequence). The V end lost 1 base, the J end lost 8 bases, and 5 bases lay between the germline ends. CDR3 length equals 11 residues. As DNA, the CDR3 is TGTGCCAGCAGCTTAGGACTCGGCTACACCTTC. Protein: CASSLGLGYTF.

V usage is TRBV9 and J usage is TRBJ2-6; D not certain. CDR3 length equals 15 residues. V was shortened by 3 bases and J by 4 bases, with 11 bases between the two germline ends. Germline CDR1 and CDR2: SGDLS and YYNGEE. The DNA of the CDR3 is TGTGCCAGCAGCGGCGAGAGCCGGGGGGCCAACGTCCTGACTTTC. Encoded protein: CASSGESRGANVLTF.

The CDR3 DNA reads TGTGCCAGCAGCTTCCCTCTGGGCTACACCTTC. Its protein is CASSFPLGYTF. The chain has TRBV5-5 and TRBJ1-2, with D uncertain. This CDR3 comprises 11 residues. Germline loops: CDR1 SGHKS, CDR2 YYEKEE (reference sequence). The germline V and J ends were trimmed by 2 bases and 8 bases, with 7 bases remaining between them.